This TCR beta chain was captured in a study of T cell repertoires in cytomegalovirus infection. Overall study context: It was the public TCR beta signatures that indicated both CMV infection and matching HLA type. Study results and limitations: The study found HLA-C-restricted CMV-specific TCR beta clonotypes dominating the ex vivo response. The cumulative frequency of public TCR beta families distinguished individuals who carried CMV together with the relevant HLA.

TCRdb re-called the reads through MiXCR, storing one row per CDR3 protein. The data contain 450,000 to 600,000 distinct CDR3 sequences, over 9% of them singletons. V dropped 3 bases and J dropped 1 base, with 14 bases sitting between them. The CDR3 contains 15 residues. Germline CDR1 is SQVTM and CDR2 is ANQGSEA. Turning to this clonotype: What it recognizes is unknown.

The genes are TRBV29-1 and TRBJ2-3; the D is unclear. This receptor was identified in a human donor in good health (CMV status not recorded). Some clones in this sample may be carry-over from other donors' samples. The sequenced sample was PBMCs. CDR3 residues: CSVDPTSGGTDTQYF. In DNA form, the CDR3 reads TGCAGCGTTGATCCCACGTCGGGCGGCACAGATACGCAGTATTTT.